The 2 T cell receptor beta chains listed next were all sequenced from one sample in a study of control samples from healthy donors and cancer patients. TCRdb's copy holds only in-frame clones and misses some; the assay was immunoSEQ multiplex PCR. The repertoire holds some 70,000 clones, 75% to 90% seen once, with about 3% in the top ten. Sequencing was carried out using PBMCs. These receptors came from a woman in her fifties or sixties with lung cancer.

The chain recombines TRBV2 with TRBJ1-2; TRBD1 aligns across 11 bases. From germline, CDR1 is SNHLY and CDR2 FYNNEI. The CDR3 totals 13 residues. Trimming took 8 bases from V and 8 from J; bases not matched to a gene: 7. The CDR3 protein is CASRGQGEGGYTF. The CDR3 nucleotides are TGTGCCAGCCGGGGACAGGGGGAAGGCGGCTACACCTTC.

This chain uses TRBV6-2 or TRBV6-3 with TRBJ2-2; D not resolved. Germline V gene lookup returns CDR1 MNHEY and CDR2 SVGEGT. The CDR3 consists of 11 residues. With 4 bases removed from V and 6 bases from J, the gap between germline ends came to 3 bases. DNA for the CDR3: TGTGCCAGCAGTTTGGCCGGGGAGCTGTTTTTT. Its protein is CASSLAGELFF.